Listed below are T cell receptor beta chains from one sample, sequenced in a study of CD8 T cells in ankylosing spondylitis. TCRdb reprocessed the 5' RACE reads via MiXCR and lists one record per CDR3 protein. The sample includes 200,000 to 250,000 distinct CDR3 sequences, roughly 8% seen only once; the top ten take 4% to 5.5%. The specimen sequenced was blood, either unsorted or a sorted T cell fraction (not recorded which). These receptors originate from a female donor with ankylosing spondylitis or in good health (not recorded which). The CDR3 runs from the conserved cysteine through the conserved F or W.

CDR3aa	v_gene	j_gene	len
CASSTDAAYEQYF	TRBV7-2	TRBJ2-7	13
CASRPRGGGNEAFF	TRBV6-1	TRBJ1-1	14
CASSIEGNRVQPQHF	TRBV19	TRBJ1-5	15
CASTDRLYEQYF	TRBV6-1	TRBJ2-7	12
CASSPGRPAPETQYF	TRBV5-1	TRBJ2-5	15
CASSLRGTGGNQPQHF	TRBV7-2	TRBJ1-5	16
CATDVGGTGPTYEQYF	TRBV6-4	TRBJ2-7	16
CRPWEGWYRTGNYGYTF	TRBV29-1	TRBJ1-2	17
CASGRSPRDEQFF	TRBV6-1	TRBJ2-1	13
CSAPRAGTGELFF	TRBV20-1	TRBJ2-2	13
CSARGGAGWNTEAFF	TRBV20-1	TRBJ1-1	15
CASSLAQRDYGYTF	TRBV5-5	TRBJ1-2	14
CASSQVHGSTGELFF	TRBV14	TRBJ2-2	15
CASSLYVGSYNEQFF	TRBV7-9	TRBJ2-1	15
CASSQQPQETQYF	TRBV7-2	TRBJ2-5	13
CSVTTDRAYEQYF	TRBV29-1	TRBJ2-7	13
CASNEGGDNEQFF	TRBV19	TRBJ2-1	13
CACREGKNTEAFF	TRBV30	TRBJ1-1	13
CASSPTGTSVRPTDTQYF	TRBV11-2	TRBJ2-3	18
CASSIDPMDGYTF	TRBV28	TRBJ1-2	13
CASSLDGAYEQYF	TRBV5-1	TRBJ2-7	13
CASSGIGNTIYF	TRBV6-5	TRBJ1-3	12
CASSPGQGLFGYTF	TRBV12-3/TRBV12-4	TRBJ1-2	14
CASSEWRKGGAGNTETFF	TRBV25-1	TRBJ1-1	18
CASSGDSTEAFF	TRBV6-1	TRBJ1-1	12
CASSFSGIGEAFF	TRBV7-3	TRBJ1-1	13
CSARFGLSNEQFF	TRBV20-1	TRBJ2-1	13
CSARPQSTTNEKLFF	TRBV20-1	TRBJ1-4	15
CSAHAAYKGKLFF	TRBV20-1	TRBJ1-4	13
CASRLKGSDTQYF	TRBV5-1	TRBJ2-3	13
CSVVWGQGSHTF	TRBV29-1	TRBJ1-2	12
CASSYSESQGYNEQFF	TRBV6-5	TRBJ2-1	16